This is a list of T cell receptor beta chains from one sample in a study of T cell changes during pregnancy in multiple sclerosis. Clones were sequenced by immunoSEQ multiplex PCR, and TCRdb holds only the in-frame ones, with some missing. The profile covers approximately 89,000 clones, with just under 95% appearing a single time and under 0.85% taken by the ten largest. This material consisted of peripheral blood, taken in the third trimester of pregnancy. The source is a female donor with multiple sclerosis, enrolled in a pregnancy study. Both conserved end residues are part of each CDR3. Each record gives: CDR3 protein, CDR3 DNA, clone size, J gene, D gene, V gene. D genes are given only for firm matches. For some rows the clone size is stated as once, few or many, or as a class when expanded; others skip it.

CAWRGLGSGTGELFF,TGTGCCTGGAGGGGACTGGGCTCGGGAACCGGGGAGCTGTTTTTT,once,TRBJ2-2,-,TRBV30
CASSRGGDRRFYEQYF,TGTGCCAGCAGTAGGGGGGGGGACAGGCGTTTCTACGAGCAGTACTTC,once,TRBJ2-7,-,TRBV27
CASSVATGMNTEAFF,TGTGCCAGCAGCGTAGCCACAGGGATGAACACTGAAGCTTTCTTT,-,TRBJ1-1,-,TRBV9
CASSFENNNYGYTF,TGTGCCAGCAGCTTCGAGAATAACAACTATGGCTACACCTTC,-,TRBJ1-2,-,TRBV5-5
CATSRGRQRNEQFF,TGTGCCACCAGCAGAGGCAGACAGCGCAATGAGCAGTTCTTC,once,TRBJ2-1,-,TRBV15
CASSFVPGRSTEAFF,TGTGCCAGCAGTTTCGTGCCAGGTCGTAGCACTGAAGCTTTCTTT,-,TRBJ1-1,-,TRBV28
CASSPQDRVLGEQYF,TGCGCCAGCAGTCCCCAGGACAGGGTGTTGGGAGAGCAGTACTTC,-,TRBJ2-7,TRBD1,TRBV5-1
CASSLGQSNYGYTF,TGTGCCAGCAGCTTGGGACAGTCTAACTATGGCTACACCTTC,few,TRBJ1-2,TRBD1,TRBV7-9
CASSLRLSSTDTQYF,TGTGCCAGCAGCCTGCGGCTATCTAGCACAGATACGCAGTATTTT,-,TRBJ2-3,-,TRBV14
CASSLSGNPSNEQYF,TGTGCCAGCAGTTTATCCGGGAACCCATCTAACGAACAGTACTTC,-,TRBJ2-7,-,TRBV27
CASSKGQDKATDTQYF,TGTGCCAGCAGCAAAGGACAGGACAAAGCCACAGATACGCAGTATTTT,-,TRBJ2-3,-,TRBV21-1
CASSEWGGGEQFF,TGTGCCAGCAGTGAATGGGGAGGCGGTGAGCAGTTCTTC,-,TRBJ2-1,-,TRBV2
CASSLTLAARNTGELFF,TGCGCCAGCAGCTTGACACTAGCGGCTAGGAACACCGGGGAGCTGTTTTTT,-,TRBJ2-2,TRBD2,TRBV5-1
CASNPAGAYNEQFF,TGTGCCAGCAACCCCGCGGGAGCGTACAATGAGCAGTTCTTC,-,TRBJ2-1,TRBD2,TRBV6-6
CSVVFDSQIQYF,TGCAGCGTTGTTTTCGACAGTCAAATTCAGTACTTC,-,TRBJ2-4,-,TRBV29-1
CASSDRGAFF,TGTGCCAGCAGTGACCGGGGAGCTTTCTTT,-,TRBJ1-1,-,TRBV2
CAWPLSGFINTIYF,TGTGCCTGGCCCCTCTCGGGGTTTATAAACACCATATATTTT,-,TRBJ1-3,-,TRBV30
CASRSDREGNYGYTF,TGCGCCAGCAGATCTGACAGGGAAGGTAACTATGGCTACACCTTC,-,TRBJ1-2,TRBD1,TRBV5-1
CASSSWTGTYEQYF,TGTGCCAGCAGCTCATGGACAGGGACCTACGAGCAGTACTTC,-,TRBJ2-7,TRBD1,TRBV5-8
CASSQGGQYGYTF,TGCGCCAGCAGCCAGGGGGGACAGTACGGCTACACCTTC,-,TRBJ1-2,TRBD1,TRBV4-1
CASSLVGLAALNEQFF,TGTGCCAGCAGTTTGGTGGGACTAGCAGCACTCAATGAGCAGTTCTTC,-,TRBJ2-1,TRBD2,TRBV28
CASSMMGQDYGYTF,TGTGCCAGTAGTATGATGGGACAGGACTATGGCTACACCTTC,-,TRBJ1-2,TRBD1,TRBV19
CASSQVALPEIF,TGCGCCAGCAGCCAAGTCGCTCTCCCCGAGATCTTC,-,TRBJ2-1,-,TRBV4-1
CASSPTDRGNTEAFF,TGCGCCAGCAGCCCTACTGACAGGGGGAACACTGAAGCTTTCTTT,few,TRBJ1-1,TRBD1,TRBV5-1
CASLTSQETQYF,TGCGCCAGCTTGACTAGTCAAGAGACCCAGTACTTC,-,TRBJ2-5,-,TRBV10-2
CASSPRTSYSGANVLTF,TGTGCCAGCAGCCCCCGGACTTCTTACTCTGGGGCCAACGTCCTGACTTTC,-,TRBJ2-6,-,TRBV11-2
CASSPASGVTQYF,TGTGCCAGCAGCCCAGCCTCGGGGGTTACGCAGTATTTT,-,TRBJ2-3,-,TRBV9
CATSWTSGSYEQYF,TGTGCCACCTCCTGGACTAGCGGTTCCTACGAGCAGTACTTC,-,TRBJ2-7,TRBD2,TRBV15
CATSTGFEAFF,TGTGCCACCTCGACAGGGTTTGAAGCTTTCTTT,-,TRBJ1-1,TRBD1,TRBV6-6
CASSQDPIAGGPRDTQYF,TGCGCCAGCAGCCAAGACCCTATAGCGGGAGGGCCCAGGGATACGCAGTATTTT,-,TRBJ2-3,TRBD2,TRBV4-1
CASSPAGQRNTEAFF,TGTGCCAGCAGCCCGGCGGGACAGCGGAACACTGAAGCTTTCTTT,-,TRBJ1-1,TRBD1,TRBV9
CASSLLPTGHDTEAFF,TGTGCCAGCTCACTACTCCCGACAGGGCACGACACTGAAGCTTTCTTT,-,TRBJ1-1,TRBD1,TRBV18
CASSYLQGISGYTF,TGTGCCAGCAGTTATCTGCAGGGAATAAGTGGCTACACCTTC,-,TRBJ1-2,-,TRBV27
CASSQDRGREAFF,TGCGCCAGCAGCCAAGACAGGGGGCGTGAAGCTTTCTTT,few,TRBJ1-1,TRBD1,TRBV4-3
CASSWREYQETQYF,TGCGCCAGCAGCTGGAGGGAGTACCAAGAGACCCAGTACTTC,once,TRBJ2-5,-,TRBV5-1
CASSYRGSDGYTF,TGTGCCAGCAGTTACCGCGGAAGTGATGGCTACACCTTC,few,TRBJ1-2,-,TRBV11-1
CASSHLGLSADIQYF,TGCGCCAGCAGCCACCTCGGACTCTCCGCCGACATTCAGTACTTC,-,TRBJ2-4,-,TRBV4-1
CASRHRGLNTEAFF,TGTGCCAGCAGACACAGGGGGCTGAACACTGAAGCTTTCTTT,-,TRBJ1-1,TRBD1,TRBV27
CASSLAGQTYEQYF,TGTGCCAGCAGCTTAGCGGGGCAGACCTACGAGCAGTACTTC,-,TRBJ2-7,-,TRBV7-2
CASGGVLGANVLTF,TGTGCCAGCGGGGGGGTTTTGGGGGCCAACGTCCTGACTTTC,-,TRBJ2-6,TRBD2,TRBV9
CASSKGSSYEQYF,TGCGCCAGCAGCAAAGGGAGCTCCTACGAGCAGTACTTC,-,TRBJ2-7,-,TRBV5-1
CASSSYLTGKYGYTF,TGTGCCAGCAGCTCCTACCTGACAGGGAAGTATGGCTACACCTTC,-,TRBJ1-2,TRBD1,TRBV11-1
CASSLTDRGDYNEQFF,TGTGCCAGCAGCTTAACGGACAGGGGGGACTACAATGAGCAGTTCTTC,-,TRBJ2-1,TRBD1,TRBV11-3
CASSNERERAYEQYF,TGTGCCAGCAGTAATGAGCGGGAGAGGGCCTACGAGCAGTACTTC,-,TRBJ2-7,TRBD2,TRBV2
CASTLDRADTQYF,TGTGCCAGCACCCTGGACAGGGCGGATACGCAGTATTTT,-,TRBJ2-3,TRBD1,TRBV5-6
CASRGTSGREAYEQYF,TGTGCCAGCCGGGGGACTAGCGGGAGAGAAGCCTACGAGCAGTACTTC,-,TRBJ2-7,TRBD2,TRBV27